This T cell receptor (beta chain) was recovered during a study of T cells after yellow fever vaccination. Study conclusions and caveats: Clonotypes appearing in both CD4 and CD8 compartments existed, and their share was small. Abundant clonotypes from the bulk population could get into FACS-sorted repertoires as contaminants.

The study made its TCR cDNA through 5'RACE template switching. That step introduced a universal primer site along with UMIs. TCRdb processed the 5' RACE reads anew with MiXCR; each CDR3 protein has one entry. The sample shows around 350,000 distinct CDR3 sequences, under 14% of them seen only once. V dropped 5 bases and J dropped 1 base, with 12 bases sitting between them. Germline CDR1 and CDR2: SGHNT and YYREEE (reference sequence). The CDR3 is made up of 14 amino acids. A word on this clonotype: The antigen remains undetermined.

The sequences come from PBMCs, collected on the day of the first yellow fever vaccination. The sequence derives from a man between 18 and 35 years old who received the YFV17D yellow fever vaccine. This chain joins TRBV5-4 and TRBJ1-1, with D maybe TRBD1 (5 bases). The CDR3 loop is CASRPDSPNTEAFF. The CDR3 coding sequence is TGTGCCAGCAGACCCGACAGCCCGAACACTGAAGCTTTCTTT.